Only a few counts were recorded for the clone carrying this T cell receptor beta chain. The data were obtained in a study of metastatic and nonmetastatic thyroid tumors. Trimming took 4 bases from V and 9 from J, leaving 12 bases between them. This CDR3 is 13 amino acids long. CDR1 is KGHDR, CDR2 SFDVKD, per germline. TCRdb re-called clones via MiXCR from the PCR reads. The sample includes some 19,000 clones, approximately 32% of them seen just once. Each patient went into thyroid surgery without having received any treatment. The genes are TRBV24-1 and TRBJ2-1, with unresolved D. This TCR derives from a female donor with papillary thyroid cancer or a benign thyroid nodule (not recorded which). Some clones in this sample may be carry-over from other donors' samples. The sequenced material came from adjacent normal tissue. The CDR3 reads CATSESRDSEQFF. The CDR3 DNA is TGTGCCACCAGTGAGTCAAGGGATAGTGAGCAGTTCTTC.